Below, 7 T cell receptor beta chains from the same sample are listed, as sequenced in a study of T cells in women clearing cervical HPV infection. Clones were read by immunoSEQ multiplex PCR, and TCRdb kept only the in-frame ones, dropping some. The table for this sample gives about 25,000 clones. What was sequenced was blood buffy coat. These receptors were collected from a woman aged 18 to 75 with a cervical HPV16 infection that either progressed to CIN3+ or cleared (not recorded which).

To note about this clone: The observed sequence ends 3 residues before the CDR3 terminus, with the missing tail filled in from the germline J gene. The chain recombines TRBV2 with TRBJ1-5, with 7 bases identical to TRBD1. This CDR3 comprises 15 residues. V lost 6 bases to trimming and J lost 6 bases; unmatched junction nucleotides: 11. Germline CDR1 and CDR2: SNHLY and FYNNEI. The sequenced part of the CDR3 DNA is TGTGCCAGCAGCGAGGGTGACAGGGTCGGTCAGCCC. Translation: CASSEGDRVGQP. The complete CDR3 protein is CASSEGDRVGQPQHF. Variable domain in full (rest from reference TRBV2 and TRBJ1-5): EPEVTQTPSHQVTQMGQEVILRCVPISNHLYFYWYRQILGQKVEFLVSFYNNEISEKSEIFDDQFSVERPDGSNFTLKIRSTKLEDSAMYFCASSEGDRVGQPQHFGDGTRLSIL.

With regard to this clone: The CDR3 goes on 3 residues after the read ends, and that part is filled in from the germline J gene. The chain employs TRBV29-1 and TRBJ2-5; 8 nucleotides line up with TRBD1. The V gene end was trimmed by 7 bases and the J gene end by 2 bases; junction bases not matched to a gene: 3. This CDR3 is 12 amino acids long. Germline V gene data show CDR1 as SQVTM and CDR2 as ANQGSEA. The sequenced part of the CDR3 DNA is TGCAGCGGGGGGACAGGTCAAGAGACC. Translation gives CSGGTGQET. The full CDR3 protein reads CSGGTGQETQYF.

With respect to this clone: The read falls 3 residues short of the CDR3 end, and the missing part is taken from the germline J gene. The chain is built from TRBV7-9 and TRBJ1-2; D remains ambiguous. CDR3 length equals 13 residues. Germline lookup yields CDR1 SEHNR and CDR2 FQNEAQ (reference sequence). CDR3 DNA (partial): TGTGCCAGCAGCCCGGGGTTTTCCTACGAC. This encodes CASSPGFSYD. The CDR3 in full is CASSPGFSYDYTF. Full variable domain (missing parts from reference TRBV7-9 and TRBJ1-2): DTGVSQNPRHKITKRGQNVTFRCDPISEHNRLYWYRQTLGQGPEFLTYFQNEAQLEKSRLLSDRFSAERPKGSFSTLEIQRTEQGDSAMYLCASSPGFSYDYTFGSGTRLTVV.

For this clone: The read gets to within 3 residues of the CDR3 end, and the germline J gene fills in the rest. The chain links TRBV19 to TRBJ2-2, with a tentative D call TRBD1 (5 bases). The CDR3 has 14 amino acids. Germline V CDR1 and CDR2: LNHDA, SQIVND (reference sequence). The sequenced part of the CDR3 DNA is TGTGCCAGTAGAGATCAGGGCTTGAACGAAAAG. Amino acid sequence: CASRDQGLNEK. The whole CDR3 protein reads CASRDQGLNEKLFF.

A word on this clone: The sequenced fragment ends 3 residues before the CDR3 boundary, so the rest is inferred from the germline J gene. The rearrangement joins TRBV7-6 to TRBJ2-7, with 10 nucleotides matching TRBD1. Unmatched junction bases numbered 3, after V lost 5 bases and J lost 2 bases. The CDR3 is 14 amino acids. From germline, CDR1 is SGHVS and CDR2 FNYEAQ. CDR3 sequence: CASSGGTGAYEQYF. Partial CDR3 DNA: TGTGCCAGCAGCGGAGGGACAGGGGCCTACGAG.

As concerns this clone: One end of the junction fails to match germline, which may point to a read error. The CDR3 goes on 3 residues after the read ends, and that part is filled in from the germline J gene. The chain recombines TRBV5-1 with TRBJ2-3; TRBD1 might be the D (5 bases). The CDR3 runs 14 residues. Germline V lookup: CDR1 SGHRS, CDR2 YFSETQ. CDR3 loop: CASSPADRTETQYF. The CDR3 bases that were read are TGCGCCAGCAGCCCGGCCGACAGAACAGAGACG. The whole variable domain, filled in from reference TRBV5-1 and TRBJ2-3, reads KAGVTQTPRYLIKTRGQQVTLSCSPISGHRSVSWYQQTPGQGLQFLFEYFSETQRNKGNFPGRFSGRQFSNSRSEMNVSTLELGDSALYLCASSPADRTETQYFGPGTRLTVL.

The covered CDR3 bases are TGTGCCAGCAGAATGACTAGCGGGGGGCAAGAGACG. Its protein product is CASRMTSGGQET. The whole CDR3 is CASRMTSGGQETQYF. J is TRBJ2-3 and V is TRBV5-6, with 13 bases identical to TRBD2. The CDR3 end lies 3 residues beyond the end of the read and is filled in from the germline J gene. The CDR3 covers 15 residues. CDR1 and CDR2 from the germline V gene are SGHDT and YYEEEE.